These 22 T cell receptor beta chains came from one sample sequenced in a study of blood T cell repertoires in COVID-19 (dated by TCRdb to about 2020). The library relied on the immunoSEQ multiplex PCR assay. The clones in this table, taken by TCRdb from immuneACCESS, are in-frame only. Not every clone is retained; where verified, under half of the shortfall comes from an unresolved V gene, and the cause of the rest is unknown. The sample records 290,000 or so clones, about nine tenths of which are singletons. The ten largest account for about 2.5% of the sample. Specimen: peripheral blood. Receptors were obtained from a man between 18 and 29 years old with active or convalescent COVID-19.

The chain links TRBV9 to TRBJ1-2, with no clear D. The germline V gene encodes CDR1 SGDLS and CDR2 YYNGEE. The CDR3 covers 15 residues. With 0 bases removed from V and 7 bases from J, the gap between germline ends came to 16 bases. CDR3 protein: CASSVVGSQRGGYTF. CDR3 DNA: TGTGCCAGCAGCGTAGTTGGCAGTCAACGAGGTGGCTACACCTTC.

The chain couples TRBV13 to TRBJ1-4, with TRBD1 as a possible D gene (5 bases). Trimming took 5 bases from V and 5 from J, leaving 9 bases between them. The CDR3 has 13 amino acids. Germline-derived CDR1 and CDR2 are PRHDT and FYEKMQ (reference sequence). In DNA, the CDR3 is TGTGCCAGCAGCCGCAACAGGAATGAAAAACTGTTTTTT. It translates to CASSRNRNEKLFF.

In this sample, this clone turned up a few times. The rearrangement links TRBV4-2 to TRBJ1-6; the match to TRBD1 covers 12 bases. V dropped 4 bases and J dropped 16; count of bases not matched to a gene: 14. Germline V lookup: CDR1 LGHNA, CDR2 YNFKEQ. The CDR3 covers 16 residues. CDR3 sequence (DNA): TGTGCCAGCAGCCGGGAATCCGGGACAGGGGGCGTATTGCTCCACTTT. Encoded protein: CASSRESGTGGVLLHF.

The V gene is TRBV3-1 (or the pseudogene TRBV3-2), the J gene TRBJ2-7, with TRBD1 matching 8 bases. V trimming: 5 bases; J trimming: 4 bases; junction bases outside the gene matches: 4. Germline V gene data show CDR1 as LGHDT and CDR2 as YNNKEL (reference sequence). This CDR3 has 13 amino acids. Here the CDR3 DNA reads TGTGCCAGCAGCACAAACAGGGGGTACGAGCAGTACTTC. This gives the protein CASSTNRGYEQYF.

The chain is built from TRBV28 and TRBJ1-2, with no clear D. The ends were cut back, 7 bases at V and 6 bases at J, with 12 bases in the middle. The CDR3 runs 12 residues. CDR1 and CDR2 from the germline V gene are MDHEN and SYDVKM. The CDR3 here is CASTTTSDGYTF. CDR3 in DNA: TGTGCCAGCACCACTACTTCGGATGGCTACACCTTC.

This clone has just one count. This rearrangement joins TRBV5-1 to TRBJ1-5, with D perhaps matching TRBD1 (6 bases). Germline V gives CDR1 SGHRS, CDR2 YFSETQ. V was shortened by 4 bases and J by 0 bases, with 11 bases between the two germline ends. The CDR3 is 15 residues long. CDR3 nucleotide sequence: TGCGCCAGCAGCCTGGACAGCTATAGCAATCAGCCCCAGCATTTT. This encodes CASSLDSYSNQPQHF. The full variable domain, with the rest looked up from reference TRBV5-1 and TRBJ1-5, is KAGVTQTPRYLIKTRGQQVTLSCSPISGHRSVSWYQQTPGQGLQFLFEYFSETQRNKGNFPGRFSGRQFSNSRSEMNVSTLELGDSALYLCASSLDSYSNQPQHFGDGTRLSIL.

The chain links TRBV9 to TRBJ2-7, with 9 positions matching TRBD1. The V gene's germline CDR1 is SGDLS and CDR2 YYNGEE. Trimming at V came to 3 bases and at J to 5 bases, leaving 9 bases not matched to a gene. The CDR3 is made up of 15 amino acids. CDR3 amino acids: CASSALGQGMNEQYF. The CDR3 coding sequence is TGTGCCAGCAGCGCCCTGGGACAGGGCATGAACGAGCAGTACTTC.

The J gene is TRBJ2-1, the V gene TRBV9, with D possibly matching TRBD1 (5 bases). There are 13 residues in the CDR3. V gave up 0 bases and J gave up 6 bases, with 7 bases separating them. CDR1 and CDR2 (germline): SGDLS, YYNGEE. The CDR3 is CASSVDRTNEQFF. The CDR3 DNA sequence: TGTGCCAGCAGCGTAGACAGGACCAATGAGCAGTTCTTC.

This clone was picked up a small number of times. This chain joins TRBV11-3 and TRBJ1-5; D perhaps matches TRBD1 (6 bases). V lost 4 bases to trimming and J lost 0 bases, with 22 bases between them. This CDR3 has 19 amino acids. CDR1 and CDR2 (germline): SGHNT, YENEEA. CDR3 loop: CASSSMAGQTTYSNQPQHF. The CDR3 coding sequence is TGTGCCAGCAGCTCTATGGCCGGACAGACGACTTATAGCAATCAGCCCCAGCATTTT.

The chain employs TRBV15 and TRBJ1-2, with TRBD1 as a possible D gene (6 bases). Germline V lookup: CDR1 LNHNV, CDR2 YYDKDF (reference sequence). The CDR3 loop spans 14 amino acids. Trimming cost V 3 bases and J 1 base, with 9 bases left between them. The CDR3 protein is CATSRAGDNYGYTF. CDR3 coding DNA: TGTGCCACCAGCAGGGCAGGGGATAACTATGGCTACACCTTC. The full variable domain, in which reference TRBV15 and TRBJ1-2 provide the parts outside the CDR3, is DAMVIQNPRYQVTQFGKPVTLSCSQTLNHNVMYWYQQKSSQAPKLLFHYYDKDFNNEADTPDNFQSRRPNTSFCFLDIRSPGLGDTAMYLCATSRAGDNYGYTFGSGTRLTVV.

The chain uses TRBV10-1 and TRBJ1-2, with TRBD1 as a possible D gene (6 bases). Germline CDR1 is WNHNN and CDR2 is SYGVQD (reference sequence). The CDR3 has 16 amino acids. The V end lost 2 bases, the J end lost 0 bases, and 13 bases lay between the germline ends. The CDR3 sequence: CASSESVNRANYGYTF. CDR3 in DNA: TGCGCCAGCAGTGAGAGTGTAAACAGGGCTAACTATGGCTACACCTTC.

This chain connects TRBV5-1 to TRBJ1-1; TRBD1 aligns across 8 bases. The CDR3 is 15 amino acids. V shed 4 bases and J 0 bases; nucleotides not matched to a gene: 5. From germline, CDR1 is SGHRS and CDR2 YFSETQ. The CDR3 nucleotides read TGCGCCAGCAGCCTAAGACAGGGGATGAACACTGAAGCTTTCTTT. It yields the protein CASSLRQGMNTEAFF.

This sequence joins TRBV11-2 and TRBJ2-3, with D possibly TRBD2 on 5 matching bases. This CDR3 contains 12 residues. Germline V gene sequence: CDR1 SGHAT, CDR2 FQNNGV. V lost 5 bases, J lost 8 bases, and 11 bases lay in between. CDR3 sequence reads: CASSPDFGTQYF. Here the CDR3 DNA reads TGTGCCAGCAGCCCGGACTTTGGTACGCAGTATTTT.

Only one count was recorded for this clone. The chain links TRBV7-9 to TRBJ2-7; 10 bases match TRBD2. The V gene's germline CDR1 is SEHNR and CDR2 FQNEAQ (reference sequence). V lost 6 bases and J lost 3; bases outside the gene matches: 8. The CDR3 runs 15 residues. CDR3 in amino acids: CASSFGLAGVYEQYF. In nucleotides, the CDR3 is TGTGCCAGCAGTTTCGGGCTAGCGGGAGTCTACGAGCAGTACTTC.

This clone came up a few times. The chain uses TRBV28 and TRBJ2-3, with D perhaps TRBD2 (6 bases). Germline CDR1 is MDHEN and CDR2 is SYDVKM. Trimming removed 10 bases at V and 4 bases at J, with 27 bases between. The CDR3 is 17 amino acids. The CDR3 DNA sequence: TGTGCCACCCGAAAACCGAGCTCCTCAGGGACTTCAGATACGCAGTATTTT. Encoded protein: CATRKPSSSGTSDTQYF.

This rearrangement joins TRBV29-1 to TRBJ2-1, with TRBD2 identical over 9 bases. The CDR3 has 14 amino acids. Trimming at V came to 2 bases and at J to 6 bases, leaving 5 bases not matched to a gene. Germline V gives CDR1 SQVTM, CDR2 ANQGSEA. The CDR3 loop reads CSVEWRLAANEQFF. The CDR3 coding sequence is TGCAGCGTTGAATGGAGACTAGCGGCCAATGAGCAGTTCTTC.

The rearrangement joins TRBV20-1 to TRBJ1-1; 7 bases match TRBD1. This CDR3 contains 14 residues. Germline assignment: CDR1 DFQATT and CDR2 SNEGSKA (reference sequence). V shed 3 bases, J shed 1 base, and the junction held 5 bases outside the gene matches. The CDR3 sequence: CSASDRAENTEAFF. CDR3 in DNA: TGCAGTGCTAGTGACAGGGCGGAGAACACTGAAGCTTTCTTT.

This clone appeared a single time. The chain combines TRBV12-5 with TRBJ1-2; TRBD1 matches 9 bases. The CDR3 contains 18 residues. CDR1 is LGHNT and CDR2 is FRNRAP in the germline V gene. After removal of 0 bases from V and 2 bases from J, the junction contained 10 bases not matched to a gene. The CDR3 DNA sequence: TGTGCTAGTGGTTTGGTACTCCGGGGGACAGGGTCAAACTATGGCTACACCTTC. Protein product: CASGLVLRGTGSNYGYTF.

The rearrangement uses TRBV27 and TRBJ2-7, with D possibly matching TRBD2 (5 bases). This CDR3 contains 13 residues. With 0 bases removed from V and 6 bases from J, the gap between germline ends came to 9 bases. The V gene's germline CDR1 is MNHEY and CDR2 SMNVEV (reference sequence). CDR3 region: CASSLSSAGEQYF. The CDR3 DNA reads TGTGCCAGCAGTTTATCGAGTGCGGGCGAGCAGTACTTC.

This clone was seen more than once but under ten times. CDR3 DNA sequence: TGCGCCAGCAGTTTGCAAGCGGCAGCGAGTTCCTACGAGCAGTACTTC. This sequence encodes CASSLQAAASSYEQYF. The chain carries TRBV5-1 and TRBJ2-7; weak D call: TRBD2 (5 bases). This CDR3 contains 16 residues. V lost 5 bases, J lost 1 base, and 19 bases lay in between. Germline-derived CDR1 and CDR2 are SGHRS and YFSETQ.

This sequence joins TRBV18 and TRBJ1-3; a weak D match, TRBD1 (5 bases). Trimming removed 3 bases from V and 0 bases from J, with 9 bases in between. Germline V gene sequence: CDR1 KGHSH, CDR2 LQKENI. CDR3 length: 15 amino acids. CDR3 protein: CASSPKGNSGNTIYF. The CDR3 nucleotides read TGTGCCAGCTCACCTAAGGGGAACTCTGGAAACACCATATATTTT.

The gene calls are TRBV6-1 and TRBJ2-7, with 9 positions matching TRBD1. Germline values: CDR1 MNHNS, CDR2 SASEGT. This CDR3 is 16 amino acids long. The trim removed 1 base at V and 3 bases at J, leaving 7 bases unmatched. CDR3 coding DNA: TGTGCCAGCAGTGAAGGGTGGGGGACAGGGCTCTACGAGCAGTACTTC. Its protein is CASSEGWGTGLYEQYF.